These 22 T cell receptor beta chains came from one sample sequenced in a study of early T cells in non-severe SARS-CoV-2 infection. From the 5' RACE reads, TCRdb called clonotypes with MiXCR, one entry per CDR3 protein. The table has 40,000 to 50,000 distinct CDR3 sequences, roughly 7.1% seen once. Specimen: whole blood. These receptors were taken from an adult who was a healthcare worker with PCR-confirmed SARS-CoV-2 infection or an uninfected control (not recorded which).

Only a few counts were recorded for this clonotype. The chain uses TRBV2 and TRBJ2-3; D is perhaps TRBD2 (5 bases). Trimming removed 5 bases from V and 0 bases from J, with 9 bases in between. The CDR3 length is 14 residues. Per germline, CDR1 SNHLY and CDR2 FYNNEI. The CDR3 protein is CASSLEVSTDTQYF. In nucleotides, the CDR3 is TGTGCCAGCAGTCTGGAGGTTAGCACAGATACGCAGTATTTT.

This clonotype was counted a few times. The V and J genes are TRBV5-1 and TRBJ2-7, with TRBD1 matching over 10 bases. V was pared by 0 bases and J by 4 bases, with 7 bases of the junction left unmatched. Per germline, CDR1 SGHRS and CDR2 YFSETQ. This CDR3 region has 16 residues. CDR3 protein: CASSLAGTGASYEQYF. For the CDR3, the DNA is TGCGCCAGCAGCTTGGCCGGGACAGGGGCCTCGTACGAGCAGTACTTC.

This clonotype was observed a handful of times. The CDR3 sequence is CSVTLNSYEQYF. The CDR3 nucleotides are TGCAGCGTTACCCTAAATTCCTACGAGCAGTACTTC. V gene TRBV29-1 combines with J gene TRBJ2-7; no reliable D call. Trimming pared 5 bases from V and 1 base from J, leaving 9 bases between. Germline CDR1 and CDR2: SQVTM and ANQGSEA. There are 12 residues in the CDR3.

This clonotype was seen a handful of times. The genes are TRBV11-2 and TRBJ2-2, with D possibly being TRBD2 (5 bases). The CDR3 has 16 amino acids. CDR1 is SGHAT and CDR2 is FQNNGV in the germline V gene. The V and J ends lost 6 bases and 3 bases respectively, with 17 bases between them. The CDR3 sequence is CASSFSGGWDTGELFF. The CDR3 DNA is TGTGCCAGCAGTTTTTCAGGAGGATGGGACACCGGGGAGCTGTTTTTT.

This clonotype was detected ten times or more. The chain links TRBV10-3 to TRBJ1-1; tentative D call: TRBD1 (5 bases). The length of the CDR3 is 17 residues. Trimming took 4 bases from V and 2 from J, leaving 20 bases between them. The germline V gene has CDR1 ENHRY and CDR2 SYGVKD. The CDR3: CAISGRTGVGINTEAFF. The CDR3 DNA sequence: TGTGCCATCAGTGGCCGGACGGGGGTCGGAATTAACACTGAAGCTTTCTTT.

Only a few counts were recorded for this clonotype. The chain uses TRBV5-1 and TRBJ1-1; D call uncertain. Germline V CDR1 and CDR2: SGHRS, YFSETQ. V dropped 4 bases and J dropped 1 base, with 11 bases sitting between them. The CDR3 covers 14 residues. The CDR3 DNA follows: TGCGCCAGCAGCACGTGGATGGGGAACACTGAAGCTTTCTTT. Protein sequence: CASSTWMGNTEAFF.

The CDR3 DNA follows: TGTGCCAGCCTCGACAGGGGCGGCTACGAGCAGTACTTC. Translated, it gives CASLDRGGYEQYF. The chain carries TRBV13 and TRBJ2-7, with 8 bases fitting TRBD1. The CDR3 is 13 residues long. Trimming took 8 bases from V and 3 from J; bases not matched to a gene: 6. The germline CDR1 and CDR2 sequences are PRHDT and FYEKMQ (reference sequence).

This clonotype was observed a few times. The chain recombines TRBV7-2 with TRBJ1-2, with D possibly being TRBD1 (6 bases). The germline gives CDR1 SGHTA, CDR2 FQGNSA. This CDR3 spans 16 amino acids. V lost 2 bases and J lost 3, with 16 bases in between. CDR3 loop: CASSLRYRAEDYGYTF. The CDR3 DNA follows: TGTGCCAGCAGCTTACGATACAGGGCGGAGGACTATGGCTACACCTTC.

This clonotype was observed at least ten times. The rearrangement joins TRBV20-1 to TRBJ1-1; 9 nucleotides line up with TRBD1. The J segment lost 3 bases and the V segment lost 1 base, leaving 0 bases of the junction unmatched. Germline values: CDR1 DFQATT, CDR2 SNEGSKA (reference sequence). This CDR3 has 13 amino acids. The CDR3 bases are TGCAGTGCTAGAGGGGACAGGGACACTGAAGCTTTCTTT. Translating it yields CSARGDRDTEAFF.

This clonotype was found a few times. This sequence joins TRBV9 and TRBJ2-7, with D tentatively TRBD2 (5 bases). This CDR3 has 16 amino acids. Deletions cut 3 bases from V and 1 base from J, with 17 bases between. Germline-derived CDR1 and CDR2 are SGDLS and YYNGEE. CDR3 sequence: CASSAAPHSGSYEQYF. The CDR3 DNA reads TGTGCCAGCAGCGCTGCACCCCACTCGGGATCCTACGAGCAGTACTTC.

This clonotype occurred many times. This rearrangement joins TRBV11-2 to TRBJ1-1; D is possibly TRBD1 (6 bases). Germline V gene data show CDR1 as SGHAT and CDR2 as FQNNGV. The CDR3 totals 15 residues. V was shortened by 4 bases and J by 5 bases, with 17 bases between the two germline ends. The CDR3 DNA reads as TGTGCCAGCAGCTACCCAACAGGGAGGACAACTGAAGCTTTCTTT. This encodes CASSYPTGRTTEAFF.

The sample holds a few counts of this clonotype. The chain combines TRBV9 with TRBJ2-7, with D maybe TRBD1 (5 bases). The CDR3 spans 15 residues. The V and J ends lost 3 bases and 3 bases respectively, with 16 bases between them. Per germline, CDR1 SGDLS and CDR2 YYNGEE. The CDR3 is CASSEGQASYYEQYF. The CDR3 DNA reads as TGTGCCAGCAGCGAGGGGCAGGCCTCTTACTACGAGCAGTACTTC.

This clonotype has a count of ten or more. The chain has TRBV7-9 and TRBJ1-1, with D tentatively TRBD1 (6 bases). V was shortened by 9 bases and J by 8 bases, with 19 bases between the two germline ends. The CDR3 contains 13 residues. Germline CDR1 is SEHNR and CDR2 is FQNEAQ (reference sequence). As DNA, the CDR3 is TGTGCCAGTCGGGGACCCCGGAGGGGGGAAGCTTTCTTT. This gives the protein CASRGPRRGEAFF. Complete variable domain (other parts from reference TRBV7-9 and TRBJ1-1): DTGVSQNPRHKITKRGQNVTFRCDPISEHNRLYWYRQTLGQGPEFLTYFQNEAQLEKSRLLSDRFSAERPKGSFSTLEIQRTEQGDSAMYLCASRGPRRGEAFFGQGTRLTVV.

This clonotype was counted only a few times. The rearrangement uses TRBV4-3 and TRBJ1-2; D is unclear. Germline loops: CDR1 LGHNA, CDR2 YSLEER. CDR3 length equals 15 residues. Deletions cut 0 bases from V and 4 bases from J, with 12 bases between. CDR3 bases: TGCGCCAGCAGCCAAGACCCCGAATGGGGCTATGGCTACACCTTC. Translating it yields CASSQDPEWGYGYTF.

This clonotype showed up just a few times. In DNA form, the CDR3 reads TGTGCCAGTAGTATAACAGGGGGATCGGCCGGGGAGCTGTTTTTT. It translates to CASSITGGSAGELFF. This chain uses TRBV19 with TRBJ2-2, with TRBD1 identical over 8 bases. The CDR3 consists of 15 residues. Looked up from germline, CDR1 is LNHDA and CDR2 is SQIVND (reference sequence). V was pared by 2 bases and J by 6 bases, with 5 bases of the junction left unmatched.

This clonotype was counted at least ten times. This chain links TRBV10-1 with TRBJ1-1; D unresolved. The CDR3 extends over 13 amino acids. Per germline, CDR1 WNHNN and CDR2 SYGVQD (reference sequence). The V end was cut by 0 bases, the J end by 5 bases, with 7 bases between. The CDR3 loop is CASSESRRTEAFF. CDR3 coding DNA: TGCGCCAGCAGTGAGTCCCGGAGGACTGAAGCTTTCTTT.

The table lists this clonotype with many counts. This chain links TRBV30 with TRBJ2-1; D remains ambiguous. The CDR3 totals 14 residues. Looked up from germline, CDR1 is GTSNPN and CDR2 is SVGIG (reference sequence). V lost 0 bases to trimming and J lost 8 bases, with 14 bases between them. Here the CDR3 reads CAWSVRIGIDEQFF. CDR3 DNA: TGTGCCTGGAGTGTACGTATAGGAATCGATGAGCAGTTCTTC.

This clonotype was recorded at least ten times. The chain combines TRBV13 with TRBJ1-1; 9 nucleotides agree with TRBD1. This CDR3 is built from 14 residues. Germline CDR1 reads PRHDT; CDR2 reads FYEKMQ (reference sequence). J lost 3 bases, V lost 5 bases, and 4 bases had no gene match. CDR3 loop: CASSGGQGYTEAFF. DNA for the CDR3: TGTGCCAGCAGCGGCGGACAGGGGTACACTGAAGCTTTCTTT. Full variable domain (missing parts from reference TRBV13 and TRBJ1-1): AAGVIQSPRHLIKEKRETATLKCYPIPRHDTVYWYQQGPGQDPQFLISFYEKMQSDKGSIPDRFSAQQFSDYHSELNMSSLELGDSALYFCASSGGQGYTEAFFGQGTRLTVV.

The chain employs TRBV5-1 and TRBJ1-4; 10 bases are a match to TRBD1. CDR3 length equals 15 residues. Per germline, CDR1 SGHRS and CDR2 YFSETQ. Trimming took 4 bases from V and 9 from J; bases not matched to a gene: 9. As DNA, the CDR3 is TGCGCCAGCAGCAACACCGGGACAGGGGTCCAAAAACTGTTTTTT. Translated: CASSNTGTGVQKLFF.

This clonotype occurred a few times. V gene TRBV20-1 combines with J gene TRBJ1-2, with D possibly matching TRBD1 (6 bases). V lost 6 bases and J 7 bases, leaving 15 bases between the germline ends. This CDR3 contains 12 residues. Per the germline V gene, CDR1 is DFQATT and CDR2 is SNEGSKA (reference sequence). CDR3 residues: CSAGTLFSGYTF. The DNA for the CDR3 is TGCAGTGCGGGGACACTTTTTTCTGGCTACACCTTC.

The chain uses TRBV4-3 and TRBJ2-1; no reliable D call. V lost 5 bases and J 1 base, leaving 12 bases between the germline ends. Germline V CDR1 and CDR2: LGHNA, YSLEER. This CDR3 region has 15 residues. The CDR3 region has the DNA TGCGCCAGCAGCTTGGACCCATTATCCTACAATGAGCAGTTCTTC. Amino acid sequence: CASSLDPLSYNEQFF.

This clonotype is labeled as medium-sized. J is TRBJ2-2 and V is TRBV11-2, with 8 bases identical to TRBD1. Germline lookup yields CDR1 SGHAT and CDR2 FQNNGV. The trim removed 2 bases at V and 4 bases at J, leaving 6 bases unmatched. The CDR3 is 16 amino acids. CDR3 residues: CASSLKRTGSTGELFF. CDR3 bases: TGTGCCAGCAGCTTAAAGAGGACAGGGAGCACCGGGGAGCTGTTTTTT.